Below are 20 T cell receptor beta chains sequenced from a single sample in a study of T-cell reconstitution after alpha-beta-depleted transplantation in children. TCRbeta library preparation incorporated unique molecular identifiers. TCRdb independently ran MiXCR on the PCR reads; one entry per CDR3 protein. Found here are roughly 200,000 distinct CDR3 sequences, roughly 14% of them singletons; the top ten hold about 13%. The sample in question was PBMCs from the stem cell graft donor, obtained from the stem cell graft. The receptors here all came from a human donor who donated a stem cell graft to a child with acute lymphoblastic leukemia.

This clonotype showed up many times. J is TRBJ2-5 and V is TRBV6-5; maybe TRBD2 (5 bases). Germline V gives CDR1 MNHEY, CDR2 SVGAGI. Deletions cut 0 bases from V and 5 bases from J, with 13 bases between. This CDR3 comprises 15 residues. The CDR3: CASSYSKGGLETQYF. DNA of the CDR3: TGTGCCAGCAGTTACTCGAAAGGCGGGCTCGAGACCCAGTACTTC.

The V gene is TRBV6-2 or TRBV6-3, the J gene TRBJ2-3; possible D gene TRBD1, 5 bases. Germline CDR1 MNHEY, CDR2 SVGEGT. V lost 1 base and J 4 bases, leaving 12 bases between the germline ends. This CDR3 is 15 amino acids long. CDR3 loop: CASSYFGRVADTQYF. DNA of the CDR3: TGTGCCAGCAGTTACTTCGGCAGGGTAGCAGATACGCAGTATTTT.

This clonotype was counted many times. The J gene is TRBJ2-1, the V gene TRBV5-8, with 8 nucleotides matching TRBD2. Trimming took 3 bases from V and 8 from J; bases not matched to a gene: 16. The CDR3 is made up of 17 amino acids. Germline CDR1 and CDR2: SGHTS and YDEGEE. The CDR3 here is CASSSSHSSGKYDEQFF. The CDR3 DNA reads TGTGCCAGCAGCTCCTCACATAGTAGCGGGAAGTACGATGAGCAGTTCTTC. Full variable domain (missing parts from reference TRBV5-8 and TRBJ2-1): EAGVTQSPTHLIKTRGQQATLRCSPISGHTSVYWYQQALGLGLQFLLWYDEGEERNRGNFPPRFSGRQFPNYSSELNVNALELEDSALYLCASSSSHSSGKYDEQFFGPGTRLTVL.

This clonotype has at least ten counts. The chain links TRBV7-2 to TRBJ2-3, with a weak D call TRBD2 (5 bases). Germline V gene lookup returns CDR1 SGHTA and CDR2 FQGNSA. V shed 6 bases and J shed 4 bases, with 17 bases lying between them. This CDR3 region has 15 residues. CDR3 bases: TGTGCCAGCAGTTCGATAGCGACTCGGGCAGATACGCAGTATTTT. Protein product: CASSSIATRADTQYF.

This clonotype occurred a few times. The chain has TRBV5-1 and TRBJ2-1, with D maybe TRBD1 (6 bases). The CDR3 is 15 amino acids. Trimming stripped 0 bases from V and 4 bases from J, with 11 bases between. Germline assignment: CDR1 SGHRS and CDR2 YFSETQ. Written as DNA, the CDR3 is TGCGCCAGCAGCTTGGTGTGGCAGGGGTACAATGAGCAGTTCTTC. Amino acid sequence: CASSLVWQGYNEQFF.

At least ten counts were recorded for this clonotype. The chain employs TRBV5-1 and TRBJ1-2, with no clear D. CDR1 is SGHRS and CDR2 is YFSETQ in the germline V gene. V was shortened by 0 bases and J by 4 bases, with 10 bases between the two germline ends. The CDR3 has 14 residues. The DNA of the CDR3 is TGCGCCAGCAGCTTGGAATCTACGGGCTATGGCTACACCTTC. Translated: CASSLESTGYGYTF.

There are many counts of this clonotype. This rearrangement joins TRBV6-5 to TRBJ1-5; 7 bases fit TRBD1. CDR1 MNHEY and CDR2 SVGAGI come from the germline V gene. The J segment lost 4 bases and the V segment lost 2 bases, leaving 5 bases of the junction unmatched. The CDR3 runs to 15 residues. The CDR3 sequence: CASSYGQQGNQPQHF. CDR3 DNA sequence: TGTGCCAGCAGTTACGGACAACAGGGGAATCAGCCCCAGCATTTT.

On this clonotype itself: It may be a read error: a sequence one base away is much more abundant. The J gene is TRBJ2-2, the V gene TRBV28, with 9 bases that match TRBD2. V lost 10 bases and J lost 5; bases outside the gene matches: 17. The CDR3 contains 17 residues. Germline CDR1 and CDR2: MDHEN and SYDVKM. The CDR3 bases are TGTGCCACCTGGGGGGAGCCCGCGGGAGGGGAAACCGGGGAGCTGTTTTTT. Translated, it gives CATWGEPAGGETGELFF.

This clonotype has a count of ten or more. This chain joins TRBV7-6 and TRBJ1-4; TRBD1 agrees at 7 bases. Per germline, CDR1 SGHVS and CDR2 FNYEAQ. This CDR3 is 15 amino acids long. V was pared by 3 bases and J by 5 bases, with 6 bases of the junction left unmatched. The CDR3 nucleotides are TGTGCCAGCAGCTTTAACAGGGGACCCAATGAAAAACTGTTTTTT. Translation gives CASSFNRGPNEKLFF.

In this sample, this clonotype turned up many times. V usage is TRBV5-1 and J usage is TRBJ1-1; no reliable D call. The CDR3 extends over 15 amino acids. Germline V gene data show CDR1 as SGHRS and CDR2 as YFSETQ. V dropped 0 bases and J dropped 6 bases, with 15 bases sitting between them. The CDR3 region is CASSLEGRLEAEAFF. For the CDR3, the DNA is TGCGCCAGCAGCTTGGAGGGCAGGCTGGAGGCTGAAGCTTTCTTT.

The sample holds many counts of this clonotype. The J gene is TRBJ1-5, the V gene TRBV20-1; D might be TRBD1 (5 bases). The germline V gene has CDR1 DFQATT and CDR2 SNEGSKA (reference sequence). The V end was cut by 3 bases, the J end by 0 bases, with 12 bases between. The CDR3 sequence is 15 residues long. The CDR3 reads CSASSGSHSNQPQHF. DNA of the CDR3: TGCAGTGCTAGTTCAGGGTCCCATAGCAATCAGCCCCAGCATTTT.

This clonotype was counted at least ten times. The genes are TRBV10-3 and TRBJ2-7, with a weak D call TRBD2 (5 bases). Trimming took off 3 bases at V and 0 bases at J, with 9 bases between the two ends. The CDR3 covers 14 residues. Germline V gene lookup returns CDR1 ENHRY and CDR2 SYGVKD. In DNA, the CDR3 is TGTGCCATCAGTGATCGGACTGACTCCTACGAGCAGTACTTC. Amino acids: CAISDRTDSYEQYF.

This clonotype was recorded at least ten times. CDR3 nucleotide sequence: TGCGCCAGCAGCTCCACCGGTAGCGGGATCTACGAGCAGTACTTC. This encodes CASSSTGSGIYEQYF. The rearrangement joins TRBV5-1 to TRBJ2-7, with 8 bases that match TRBD2. This CDR3 has 15 residues. Germline V gives CDR1 SGHRS, CDR2 YFSETQ. After removal of 3 bases from V and 3 bases from J, the junction contained 8 bases not matched to a gene.

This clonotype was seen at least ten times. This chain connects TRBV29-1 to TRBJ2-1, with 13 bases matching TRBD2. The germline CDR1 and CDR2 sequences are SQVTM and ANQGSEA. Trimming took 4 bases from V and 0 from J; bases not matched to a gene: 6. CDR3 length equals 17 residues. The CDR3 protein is CSVGGLAGELSYNEQFF. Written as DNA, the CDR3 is TGCAGCGTTGGCGGACTAGCGGGAGAGCTCTCCTACAATGAGCAGTTCTTC.

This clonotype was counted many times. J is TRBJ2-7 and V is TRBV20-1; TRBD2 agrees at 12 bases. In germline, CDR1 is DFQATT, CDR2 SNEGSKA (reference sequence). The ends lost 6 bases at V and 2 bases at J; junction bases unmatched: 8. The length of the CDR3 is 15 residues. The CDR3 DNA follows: TGCAGTGCCGAACCTCGGACTAGCGGGACCTACGAGCAGTACTTC. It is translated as CSAEPRTSGTYEQYF.

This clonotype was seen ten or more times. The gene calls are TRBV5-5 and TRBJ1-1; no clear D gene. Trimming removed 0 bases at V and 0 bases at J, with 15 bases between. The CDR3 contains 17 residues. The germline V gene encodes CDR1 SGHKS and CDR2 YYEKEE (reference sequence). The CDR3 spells CASSLGSPLAVNTEAFF. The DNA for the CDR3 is TGTGCCAGCAGCTTGGGTTCCCCGTTGGCGGTGAACACTGAAGCTTTCTTT.

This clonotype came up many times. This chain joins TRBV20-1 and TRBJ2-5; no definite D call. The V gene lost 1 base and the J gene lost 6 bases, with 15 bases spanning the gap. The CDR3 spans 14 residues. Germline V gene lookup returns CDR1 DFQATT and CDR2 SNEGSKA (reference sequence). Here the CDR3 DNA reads TGCAGTGCTAGAGTGATCGGGTCAGCACAGACCCAGTACTTC. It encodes CSARVIGSAQTQYF.

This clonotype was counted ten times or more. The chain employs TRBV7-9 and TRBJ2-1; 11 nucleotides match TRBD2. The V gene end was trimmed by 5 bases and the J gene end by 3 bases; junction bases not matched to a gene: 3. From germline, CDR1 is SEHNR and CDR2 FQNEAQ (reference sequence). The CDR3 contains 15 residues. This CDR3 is CASSKLAGVYNEQFF. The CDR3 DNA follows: TGTGCCAGCAGCAAACTAGCGGGGGTCTACAATGAGCAGTTCTTC.

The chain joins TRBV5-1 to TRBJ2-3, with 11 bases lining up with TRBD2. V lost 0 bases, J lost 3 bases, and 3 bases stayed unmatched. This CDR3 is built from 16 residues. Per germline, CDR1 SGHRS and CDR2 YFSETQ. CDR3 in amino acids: CASSLGLAGTTDTQYF. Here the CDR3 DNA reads TGCGCCAGCAGCTTGGGACTAGCGGGAACTACAGATACGCAGTATTTT. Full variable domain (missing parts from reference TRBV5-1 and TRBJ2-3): KAGVTQTPRYLIKTRGQQVTLSCSPISGHRSVSWYQQTPGQGLQFLFEYFSETQRNKGNFPGRFSGRQFSNSRSEMNVSTLELGDSALYLCASSLGLAGTTDTQYFGPGTRLTVL.

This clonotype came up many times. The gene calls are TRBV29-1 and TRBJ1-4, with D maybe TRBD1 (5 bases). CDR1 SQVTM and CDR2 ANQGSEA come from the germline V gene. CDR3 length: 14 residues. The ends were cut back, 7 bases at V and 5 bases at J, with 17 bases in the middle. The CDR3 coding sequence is TGCAGCGCCGTGGACCGGGGCCGCAATGAAAAACTGTTTTTT. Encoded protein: CSAVDRGRNEKLFF.